This entry lists 30 T cell receptor beta chains sequenced from one sample in a study of OX40 agonist ivuxolimab in advanced cancers. Assay: immunoSEQ multiplex PCR; the TCRdb copy retains only in-frame clones and omits some. The sample includes over 80,000 clones, just over 90% of them seen just once. This specimen consisted of CD4+ or CD8+ T cells sorted from blood, obtained in a trial of the OX40 agonist ivuxolimab. Receptor source: an adult with an advanced solid tumor such as melanoma, head and neck, liver or kidney cancer.

V usage is TRBV4-3 and J usage is TRBJ1-5; D is undetermined. The germline V gene encodes CDR1 LGHNA and CDR2 YSLEER. The CDR3 spans 13 residues. Between the trimmed V and J ends, which lost 4 bases and 7 bases, there was a span of 11 bases. The DNA for the CDR3 is TGCGCCAGCAGCCCTCGGGTGGCCCAGCCCCAGCATTTT. Amino acids: CASSPRVAQPQHF.

V usage is TRBV2 and J usage is TRBJ2-2; 12 bases line up with TRBD2. Germline lookup yields CDR1 SNHLY and CDR2 FYNNEI. The J segment lost 4 bases and the V segment lost 7 bases, leaving 4 bases of the junction unmatched. The CDR3 runs 15 residues. CDR3 DNA: TGTGCCAGCACCCCGGGACTAGCGGGCACCGGGGAGCTGTTTTTT. It codes for CASTPGLAGTGELFF.

In DNA form, the CDR3 reads TGTGCCAGCAGTCCTGTAAGGGCCCCCGGGACTAGCGGGAGAATCTCAAATGAGCAGTTCTTC. Its protein is CASSPVRAPGTSGRISNEQFF. The chain carries TRBV28 and TRBJ2-1; 14 nucleotides align to TRBD2. Trimming cost V 5 bases and J 7 bases; bases outside gene matches: 22. Germline CDR1 reads MDHEN; CDR2 reads SYDVKM. This CDR3 spans 21 amino acids.

V gene TRBV27 combines with J gene TRBJ2-1; 13 bases agree with TRBD2. Per the germline V gene, CDR1 is MNHEY and CDR2 is SMNVEV (reference sequence). This CDR3 region has 15 residues. The V gene end was trimmed by 5 bases and the J gene end by 9 bases; junction bases not matched to a gene: 7. This CDR3 reads CASSPRGLAGSEQFF. CDR3 DNA: TGTGCCAGCAGTCCCCGGGGACTAGCGGGAAGTGAGCAGTTCTTC.

The V and J genes are TRBV4-3 and TRBJ1-4; the match to TRBD1 covers 8 bases. Germline-derived CDR1 and CDR2 are LGHNA and YSLEER. The CDR3 runs to 19 residues. V was clipped by 3 bases and J by 0 bases; unmatched bases: 12. The CDR3 sequence is CASSHKVGTGLSTNEKLFF. CDR3 coding DNA: TGCGCCAGCAGCCACAAGGTGGGGACAGGACTTTCAACTAATGAAAAACTGTTTTTT.

J is TRBJ2-7 and V is TRBV27, with 9 bases fitting TRBD2. The V gene end was trimmed by 1 base and the J gene end by 2 bases; junction bases not matched to a gene: 3. CDR1 is MNHEY and CDR2 is SMNVEV in the germline V gene (reference sequence). CDR3 length: 15 amino acids. Written as DNA, the CDR3 is TGTGCCAGCAGTTTATTGGCTAGCGGGGCCTACGAGCAGTACTTC. Amino acids: CASSLLASGAYEQYF.

The chain has TRBV28 and TRBJ1-2; TRBD1 might be the D (5 bases). This CDR3 has 14 residues. Trimming pared 5 bases from V and 4 bases from J, leaving 14 bases between. Looked up from germline, CDR1 is MDHEN and CDR2 is SYDVKM. The CDR3 DNA reads TGTGCCAGCAGTACCACCGCGGGGGGCTATGGCTACACCTTC. Protein sequence: CASSTTAGGYGYTF.

V and J are TRBV5-6 and TRBJ2-7; D may be TRBD1 (6 bases). The germline V gene has CDR1 SGHDT and CDR2 YYEEEE. The germline V and J ends were trimmed by 0 bases and 4 bases, with 8 bases remaining between them. This CDR3 is 13 amino acids long. CDR3 in DNA: TGTGCCAGCAGCTTGGTAGGGGGATACGAGCAGTACTTC. It codes for CASSLVGGYEQYF. Supplemented by reference TRBV5-6 and TRBJ2-7, the full variable domain reads DAGVTQSPTHLIKTRGQQVTLRCSPKSGHDTVSWYQQALGQGPQFIFQYYEEEERQRGNFPDRFSGHQFPNYSSELNVNALLLGDSALYLCASSLVGGYEQYFGPGTRLTVT.

The genes are TRBV11-2 and TRBJ2-7; 9 positions agree with TRBD1. The CDR3 consists of 16 residues. Germline V gene lookup returns CDR1 SGHAT and CDR2 FQNNGV. V lost 5 bases and J lost 2; bases outside the gene matches: 10. CDR3 amino acids: CASSVNSGTGTYEQYF. CDR3 nucleotides: TGTGCCAGCAGCGTAAACTCCGGGACAGGGACCTACGAGCAGTACTTC. The full variable domain, with the rest looked up from reference TRBV11-2 and TRBJ2-7, is EAGVAQSPRYKIIEKRQSVAFWCNPISGHATLYWYQQILGQGPKLLIQFQNNGVVDDSQLPKDRFSAERLKGVDSTLKIQPAKLEDSAVYLCASSVNSGTGTYEQYFGPGTRLTVT.

V gene TRBV5-6 combines with J gene TRBJ1-5; D may be TRBD1 (5 bases). Germline CDR1 is SGHDT and CDR2 is YYEEEE. The CDR3 is 15 residues long. The ends were cut back, 3 bases at V and 0 bases at J, with 10 bases in the middle. The CDR3 DNA reads TGTGCCAGCAGCTACCGACAGAATAGCAATCAGCCCCAGCATTTT. Translating gives CASSYRQNSNQPQHF.

The J gene is TRBJ2-7, the V gene TRBV5-1; D not certain. The V gene lost 5 bases and the J gene lost 1 base, with 10 bases spanning the gap. The length of the CDR3 is 13 residues. CDR1 and CDR2 (germline): SGHRS, YFSETQ. CDR3 sequence: CASSNSPSYEQYF. The DNA of the CDR3 is TGCGCCAGCAGTAACAGCCCTTCCTACGAGCAGTACTTC.

The chain links TRBV19 to TRBJ1-2, with 7 positions matching TRBD1. V gave up 4 bases and J gave up 6 bases; unmatched junction bases: 11. Looked up from germline, CDR1 is LNHDA and CDR2 is SQIVND (reference sequence). CDR3 length equals 15 residues. The CDR3 loop is CASSTRRTGRDGYTF. The CDR3 DNA sequence: TGTGCCAGTAGTACCCGCCGGACAGGACGAGATGGCTACACCTTC.

V and J are TRBV6-1 and TRBJ2-5; D is possibly TRBD1 (5 bases). Trimming shortened V by 1 base and J by 7 bases, and 16 bases separated the two germline ends. Germline CDR1 is MNHNS and CDR2 is SASEGT. This CDR3 contains 15 residues. The CDR3 sequence is CASSEVSYQGRTQYF. The CDR3 bases are TGTGCCAGCAGTGAAGTTAGCTACCAGGGTAGGACCCAGTACTTC.

The chain joins TRBV7-2 to TRBJ2-5; 10 bases map to TRBD1. The CDR3 runs 13 residues. The junction had 4 bases not matched to a gene; V was cut back by 5 bases and J by 7 bases. The germline CDR1 and CDR2 sequences are SGHTA and FQGNSA. Here the CDR3 reads CASSPDRGATQYF. The CDR3 DNA reads as TGTGCCAGCAGCCCGGACAGGGGGGCGACCCAGTACTTC.

The rearrangement joins TRBV28 to TRBJ1-5, with D possibly TRBD1 on 5 matching bases. Germline CDR1 MDHEN, CDR2 SYDVKM. The CDR3 loop spans 15 amino acids. Deletions cut 6 bases from V and 0 bases from J, with 12 bases between. CDR3 in amino acids: CASRKGQFSNQPQHF. The CDR3 nucleotides are TGTGCCAGCAGGAAAGGACAATTTAGCAATCAGCCCCAGCATTTT.

The rearrangement links TRBV11-2 to TRBJ2-7; 10 bases match TRBD1. J gave up 3 bases and V 11 bases, and 7 bases lay outside the gene matches. From germline, CDR1 is SGHAT and CDR2 FQNNGV. The CDR3 has 13 amino acids. The chain's CDR3 is CAAGQGTFYEQYF. Written as DNA, the CDR3 is TGTGCCGCGGGACAGGGGACTTTCTACGAGCAGTACTTC.

The genes are TRBV6-1 and TRBJ2-7; D is possibly TRBD1 (6 bases). The CDR3 contains 14 residues. The germline gives CDR1 MNHNS, CDR2 SASEGT. Trimming took off 4 bases at V and 2 bases at J, with 12 bases between the two ends. CDR3 bases: TGTGCCAGCAGTGTACAGGGCCAGACCTACGAGCAGTACTTC. Protein sequence: CASSVQGQTYEQYF.

This sequence joins TRBV5-5 and TRBJ2-1, with a weak D call TRBD1 (6 bases). The CDR3 has 15 amino acids. V dropped 5 bases and J dropped 7 bases, with 19 bases sitting between them. Germline lookup yields CDR1 SGHKS and CDR2 YYEKEE (reference sequence). The CDR3 DNA follows: TGTGCCAGCAGTGAGGGGGAAGACCTAAGGAATGAGCAGTTCTTC. It encodes CASSEGEDLRNEQFF.

V is TRBV6-5 and J is TRBJ1-2; 10 nucleotides line up with TRBD1. CDR3 size: 14 residues. In germline, CDR1 is MNHEY, CDR2 SVGAGI. V lost 4 bases to trimming and J lost 6 bases; unmatched junction nucleotides: 5. The CDR3 protein is CASSSRTGGDGYTF. In nucleotides, the CDR3 is TGTGCCAGCAGTTCACGGACAGGGGGAGATGGCTACACCTTC.

In its sample, this clone was seen once. The gene calls are TRBV5-8 and TRBJ2-2, with D uncertain. From germline, CDR1 is SGHTS and CDR2 YDEGEE. The CDR3 extends over 14 amino acids. V lost 5 bases and J lost 6, with 14 bases in between. CDR3 amino acids: CASSRPWGPGELFF. DNA for the CDR3: TGTGCCAGCAGTAGACCATGGGGTCCCGGGGAGCTGTTTTTT.

The gene calls are TRBV7-6 and TRBJ2-1; D gene ambiguous. Trimming stripped 4 bases from V and 8 bases from J, with 24 bases between. Germline values: CDR1 SGHVS, CDR2 FNYEAQ. CDR3 size: 17 residues. CDR3 sequence (DNA): TGTGCCAGCAGCTCCGATCCGCCATCTTCCGCCAGAGATGAGCAGTTCTTC. This translates into CASSSDPPSSARDEQFF. Drawing the rest from reference TRBV7-6 and TRBJ2-1, the complete variable domain is GAGVSQSPRYKVTKRGQDVALRCDPISGHVSLYWYRQALGQGPEFLTYFNYEAQQDKSGLPNDRFSAERPEGSISTLTIQRTEQRDSAMYRCASSSDPPSSARDEQFFGPGTRLTVL.

The rearrangement uses TRBV4-3 and TRBJ2-1, with D unresolved. The CDR3 covers 15 residues. Germline V lookup: CDR1 LGHNA, CDR2 YSLEER. The V end lost 5 bases, the J end lost 0 bases, and 11 bases lay between the germline ends. CDR3 bases: TGCGCCAGCAGCACAACTCCGAGCTCCTACAATGAGCAGTTCTTC. Translating it yields CASSTTPSSYNEQFF.

The V and J genes are TRBV2 and TRBJ1-1; D is unresolved. The CDR3 is 13 residues long. The germline V gene encodes CDR1 SNHLY and CDR2 FYNNEI. Trimming cost V 5 bases and J 2 bases, with 9 bases left between them. The CDR3 nucleotides are TGTGCCAGCAGTTCGGACCTTAACACTGAAGCTTTCTTT. Its protein product is CASSSDLNTEAFF.

The chain uses TRBV23-1 and TRBJ2-3; 11 bases align to TRBD2. TRBV23-1 is an open reading frame, and its role is uncertain. The CDR3 has 17 amino acids. After removal of 7 bases from V and 0 bases from J, the junction contained 9 bases not matched to a gene. CDR3 region: CASNVNGTSGSTDTQYF. The CDR3 DNA sequence: TGCGCCAGCAACGTGAATGGGACTAGCGGTAGCACAGATACGCAGTATTTT.

The genes are TRBV10-1 and TRBJ2-7; tentatively, D is TRBD2 (6 bases). Trimming removed 6 bases at V and 6 bases at J, with 12 bases between. The CDR3 has 12 residues. Germline V gives CDR1 WNHNN, CDR2 SYGVQD (reference sequence). The CDR3 here is CASSGAGSEQYF. In DNA form, the CDR3 reads TGCGCCAGCAGCGGGGCGGGATCCGAGCAGTACTTC.

About this clone: One junction end disagrees with the germline gene, perhaps due to a read error. This chain uses TRBV10-3 with TRBJ2-5, with TRBD1 matching over 7 bases. The V gene's germline CDR1 is ENHRY and CDR2 SYGVKD. The CDR3 is 14 residues long. The CDR3 sequence: CATSPSGGQETQYF. CDR3 nucleotide sequence: TGTGCCACCAGTCCCTCAGGGGGCCAAGAGACCCAGTACTTC.

The chain joins TRBV19 to TRBJ1-5; unclear D gene. Trimming stripped 5 bases from V and 3 bases from J, with 23 bases between. CDR1 is LNHDA, CDR2 SQIVND, per germline (reference sequence). This CDR3 contains 18 residues. The CDR3 DNA reads as TGTGCCAGTAGTCGGACCCCCATCCCCCGGGGAAACAATCAGCCCCAGCATTTT. Translation: CASSRTPIPRGNNQPQHF.

The V call is TRBV7-3, the J call TRBJ2-7; D perhaps matches TRBD2 (6 bases). V lost 2 bases and J 4 bases, leaving 15 bases between the germline ends. The CDR3 extends over 15 amino acids. CDR1 is SGHTA and CDR2 is FQGTGA in the germline V gene. In DNA, the CDR3 is TGTGCCAGCAGCTTAGTTTTCGGGAGAGTTTACGAGCAGTACTTC. Translating it yields CASSLVFGRVYEQYF.

Regarding this clone: Other DNA sequences in the same sample also yield this CDR3. The rearrangement joins TRBV7-3 to TRBJ2-3; unclear D gene. This CDR3 contains 13 residues. CDR1 is SGHTA, CDR2 FQGTGA, per germline. V was cut by 0 bases and J by 4 bases, with 5 bases left in between. In DNA form, the CDR3 reads TGTGCCAGCAGCTTAACCGGACCAGATACGCAGTATTTT. This sequence encodes CASSLTGPDTQYF.

This rearrangement joins TRBV18 to TRBJ2-7; TRBD2 aligns across 13 bases. Trimming took 0 bases from V and 4 from J; bases not matched to a gene: 0. The CDR3 runs 15 residues. CDR1 is KGHSH and CDR2 is LQKENI in the germline V gene. This CDR3 is CASSPPLAGGYEQYF. The CDR3 region has the DNA TGTGCCAGCTCACCACCACTAGCGGGAGGGTACGAGCAGTACTTC.